This T cell receptor beta chain was found in a study of OX40 agonist ivuxolimab in advanced cancers. Worth noting for this clone: Its specificity is not known.

The protocol was immunoSEQ multiplex PCR, while the TCRdb copy is restricted to in-frame clones and leaves out a portion. The table shows about 42,000 clones, with approximately 83% occurring only once. The germline gives CDR1 SGDLS, CDR2 YYNGEE. The CDR3 totals 13 residues. V lost 4 bases and J 4 bases, leaving 8 bases between the germline ends. Overall study findings and caveats: CD8+ T cells averaged more expanded clones than CD4+.

This material consisted of CD4+ or CD8+ T cells sorted from blood, taken in a trial of the OX40 agonist ivuxolimab. The chain joins TRBV9 to TRBJ1-4; D remains ambiguous. The TCR comes from an adult with an advanced solid tumor such as melanoma, head and neck, liver or kidney cancer. CDR3 bases: TGTGCCAGCAGCACATGGGATAATGAAAAACTGTTTTTT. As protein: CASSTWDNEKLFF.